The entry below describes one T cell receptor beta chain. The data were taken from a study of cytomegalovirus exposure and HLA in healthy donors. The V gene end was trimmed by 4 bases and the J gene end by 7 bases; junction bases not matched to a gene: 7. This CDR3 spans 14 amino acids. In germline, CDR1 is MDHEN, CDR2 SYDVKM. Clones were read by immunoSEQ multiplex PCR, and TCRdb kept only the in-frame ones, dropping some. Of around 300,000 clones in the sample, about nine tenths are singletons; the top ten hold roughly 1.1%. This sequence was found in a woman aged 25 to 39 in good health and CMV-seropositive. The source material was PBMCs. The chain combines TRBV28 with TRBJ1-1; TRBD1 matches at 9 bases. In DNA, the CDR3 is TGTGCCAGCAGTTCGGCCGGACAGGGGATTGAAGCTTTCTTT. It specifies CASSSAGQGIEAFF.